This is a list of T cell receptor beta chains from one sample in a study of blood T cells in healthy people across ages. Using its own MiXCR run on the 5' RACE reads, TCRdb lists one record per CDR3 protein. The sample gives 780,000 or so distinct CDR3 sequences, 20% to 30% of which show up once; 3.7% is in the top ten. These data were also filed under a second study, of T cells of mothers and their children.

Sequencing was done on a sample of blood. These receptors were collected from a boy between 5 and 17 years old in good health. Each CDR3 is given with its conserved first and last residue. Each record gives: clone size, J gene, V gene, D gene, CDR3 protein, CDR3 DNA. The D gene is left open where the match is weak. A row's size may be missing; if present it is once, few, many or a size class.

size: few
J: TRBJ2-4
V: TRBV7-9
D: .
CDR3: CASSLIDTKNIQYF
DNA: TGTGCCAGCAGCTTAATCGACACCAAAAACATTCAGTACTTC

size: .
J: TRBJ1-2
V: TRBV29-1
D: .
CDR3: CSVKDYGYTF
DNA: TGCAGCGTCAAGGACTATGGCTACACCTTC

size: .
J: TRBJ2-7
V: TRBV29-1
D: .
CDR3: CSVVLGAYEQYF
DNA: TGCAGCGTTGTTTTGGGGGCCTACGAGCAGTACTTC

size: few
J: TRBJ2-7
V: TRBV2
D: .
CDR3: CASSELTGGLSEQYF
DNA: TGTGCCAGCAGTGAACTCACAGGGGGACTAAGCGAGCAGTACTTC

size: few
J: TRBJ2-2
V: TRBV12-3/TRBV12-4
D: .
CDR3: CASIGIPAGELFF
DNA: TGTGCCAGCATTGGGATCCCGGCCGGGGAGCTGTTTTTT

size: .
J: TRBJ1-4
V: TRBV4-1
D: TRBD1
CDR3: CASSLRQGTNEKLFF
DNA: TGCGCCAGCAGCCTCCGACAGGGAACTAATGAAAAACTGTTTTTT

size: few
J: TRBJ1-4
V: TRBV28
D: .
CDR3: CASAQVQGLDEKLFF
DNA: TGTGCCAGCGCCCAGGTCCAGGGGCTTGATGAAAAACTGTTTTTT

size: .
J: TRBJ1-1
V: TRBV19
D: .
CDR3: CASSKTLNTEAFF
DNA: TGTGCCAGTAGTAAGACACTGAACACTGAAGCTTTCTTT

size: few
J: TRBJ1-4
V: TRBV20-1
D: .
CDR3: CSARSQSPNEKLFF
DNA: TGCAGTGCTAGGTCACAGAGCCCTAATGAAAAACTGTTTTTT

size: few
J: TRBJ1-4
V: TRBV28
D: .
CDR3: CASSPLGTTNEKLFF
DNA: TGTGCCAGCAGCCCGTTAGGAACAACTAATGAAAAACTGTTTTTT

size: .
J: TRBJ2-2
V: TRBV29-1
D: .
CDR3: CSVEPGTGELFF
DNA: TGCAGCGTTGAACCAGGTACCGGGGAGCTGTTTTTT

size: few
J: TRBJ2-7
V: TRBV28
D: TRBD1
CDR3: CASSFPSGQGLYEQYF
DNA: TGTGCCAGCAGTTTCCCGAGTGGACAGGGGCTTTACGAGCAGTACTTC

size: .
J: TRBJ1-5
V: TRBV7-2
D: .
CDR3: CASSFQQGTVDQPQHF
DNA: TGTGCCAGCAGCTTCCAACAAGGGACGGTCGATCAGCCCCAGCATTTT

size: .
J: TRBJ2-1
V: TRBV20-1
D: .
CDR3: CSAISGTSYNEQFF
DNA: TGCAGTGCTATATCCGGGACATCGTACAATGAGCAGTTCTTC

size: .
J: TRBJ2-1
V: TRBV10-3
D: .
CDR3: CAMVEGCDNEQLF
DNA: TGTGCCATGGTAGAGGGCTGTGACAATGAGCAGCTCTTC

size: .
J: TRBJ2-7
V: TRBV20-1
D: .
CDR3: CSARDRGGAYEQYF
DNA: TGCAGTGCTAGAGATCGAGGGGGGGCCTACGAGCAGTACTTC

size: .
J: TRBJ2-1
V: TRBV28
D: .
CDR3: CASKLNREQFF
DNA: TGTGCCAGCAAATTGAACCGTGAGCAGTTCTTC

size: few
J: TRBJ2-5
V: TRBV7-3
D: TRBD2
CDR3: CASSLTSAKQETQYF
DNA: TGTGCCAGCAGCTTGACTAGCGCGAAACAAGAGACCCAGTACTTC

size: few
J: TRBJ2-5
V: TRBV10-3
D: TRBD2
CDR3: CAISEGAGEQYF
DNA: TGTGCCATCAGTGAGGGGGCGGGGGAGCAGTACTTC

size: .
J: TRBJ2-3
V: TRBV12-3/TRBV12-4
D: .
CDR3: CASSPVRDTQYF
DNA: TGTGCCAGCAGTCCCGTGCGGGATACGCAGTATTTT

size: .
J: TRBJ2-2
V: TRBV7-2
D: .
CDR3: CASSLAPATGELFF
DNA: TGTGCCAGCAGCTTAGCGCCGGCTACCGGGGAGCTGTTTTTT

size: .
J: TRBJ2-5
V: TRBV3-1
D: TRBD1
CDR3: CASSQGTVGQETQYF
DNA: TGTGCCAGCAGTCAAGGGACAGTCGGACAAGAGACCCAGTACTTC

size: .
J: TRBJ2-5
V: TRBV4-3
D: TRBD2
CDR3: CASSRGRGGKETQYF
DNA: TGCGCCAGCAGTCGCGGGCGGGGGGGCAAAGAGACCCAGTACTTC

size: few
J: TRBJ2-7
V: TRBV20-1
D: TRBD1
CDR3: CSARRDRALYEQYF
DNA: TGCAGTGCTCGCCGGGACAGGGCTCTCTACGAGCAGTACTTC

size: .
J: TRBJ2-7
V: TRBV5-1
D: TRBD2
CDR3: CASRQGLAGTSYEQYF
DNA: TGCGCCAGCAGACAAGGACTAGCGGGAACCTCCTACGAGCAGTACTTC

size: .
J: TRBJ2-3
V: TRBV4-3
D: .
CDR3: CASSQSQAGLDPRDTQYF
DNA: TGCGCCAGCAGCCAATCTCAAGCCGGACTCGACCCTCGAGATACGCAGTATTTT

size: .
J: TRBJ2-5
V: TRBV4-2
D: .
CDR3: CASSQGVFEYF
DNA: TGTGCCAGCAGCCAAGGGGTCTTCGAGTACTTC

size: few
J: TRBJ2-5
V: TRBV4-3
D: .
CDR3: CASSQETDRRETQYF
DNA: TGCGCCAGCAGCCAAGAAACAGACAGGCGGGAGACCCAGTACTTC

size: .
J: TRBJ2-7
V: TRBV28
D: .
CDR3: CASTLLNEQYF
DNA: TGTGCCAGCACCCTCCTCAACGAGCAGTACTTC

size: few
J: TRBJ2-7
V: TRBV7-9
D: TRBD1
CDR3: CASSLGGDRDEQYF
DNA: TGTGCCAGCAGCTTAGGAGGGGACAGAGACGAGCAGTACTTC

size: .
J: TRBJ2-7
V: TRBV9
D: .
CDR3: CASSVGSLTEQYF
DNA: TGTGCCAGCAGCGTAGGGTCCCTCACCGAGCAGTACTTC

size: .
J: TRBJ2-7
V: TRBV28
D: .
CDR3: CASSFGLLSSYEQYF
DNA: TGTGCCAGCAGTTTCGGACTTTTGAGCTCCTACGAGCAGTACTTC

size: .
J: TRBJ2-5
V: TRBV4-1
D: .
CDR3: CASSQVYVLGETQYF
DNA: TGCGCCAGCAGCCAAGTGTATGTACTCGGGGAGACCCAGTACTTC

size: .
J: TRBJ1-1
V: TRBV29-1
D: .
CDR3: CSVEKGGRNTEAFF
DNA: TGCAGCGTTGAGAAAGGGGGGCGGAACACTGAAGCTTTCTTT

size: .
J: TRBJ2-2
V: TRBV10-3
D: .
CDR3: CAISDIGGNTGELFF
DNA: TGTGCCATCAGTGATATCGGCGGCAACACCGGGGAGCTGTTTTTT

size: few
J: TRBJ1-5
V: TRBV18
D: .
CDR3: CASSPPLAGQPQHF
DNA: TGTGCCAGCTCACCTCCGCTTGCAGGCCAGCCCCAGCATTTT

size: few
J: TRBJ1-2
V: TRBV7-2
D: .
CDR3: CASSLIVGDYGYTF
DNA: TGTGCCAGCAGCTTAATTGTAGGGGACTATGGCTACACCTTC

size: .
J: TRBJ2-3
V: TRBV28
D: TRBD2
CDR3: CASSQTSGSPPDTQYF
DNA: TGTGCCAGCAGTCAAACAAGCGGGAGTCCCCCAGATACGCAGTATTTT

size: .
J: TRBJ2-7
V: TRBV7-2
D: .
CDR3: CASSTNLEQYF
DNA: TGTGCCAGCAGCACAAATCTCGAGCAGTACTTC

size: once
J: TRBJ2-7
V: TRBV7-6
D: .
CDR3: CASSLYGEPHEQYF
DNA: TGTGCCAGCAGCTTATACGGGGAACCCCACGAGCAGTACTTC

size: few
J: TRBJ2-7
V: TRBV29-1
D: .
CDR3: CSVKQGFGYEQYF
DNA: TGCAGCGTCAAACAGGGCTTCGGCTACGAGCAGTACTTC

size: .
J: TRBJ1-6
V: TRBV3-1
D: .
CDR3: CASSQPSSYNSPLHF
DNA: TGTGCCAGCAGCCAACCGAGCTCCTATAATTCACCCCTCCACTTT

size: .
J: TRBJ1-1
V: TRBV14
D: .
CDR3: CASSQLGSVTEAFF
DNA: TGTGCCAGCAGCCAGCTTGGTTCGGTCACTGAAGCTTTCTTT

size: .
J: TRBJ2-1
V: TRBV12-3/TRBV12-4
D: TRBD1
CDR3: CASRQGQGAYNEQFF
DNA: TGTGCCAGCAGGCAGGGACAGGGGGCCTACAATGAGCAGTTCTTC

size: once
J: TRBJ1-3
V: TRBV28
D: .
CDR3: CASSRDVHSGNTIYF
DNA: TGTGCCAGCAGTCGGGACGTACACTCTGGAAACACCATATATTTT

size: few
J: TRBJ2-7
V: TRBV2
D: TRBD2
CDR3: CASRDTGTSAAGPYEQYF
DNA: TGTGCCAGCAGGGATACCGGGACTAGCGCCGCAGGGCCCTACGAGCAGTACTTC

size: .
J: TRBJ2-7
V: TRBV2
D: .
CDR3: CASSEGSGPYEQYF
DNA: TGTGCCAGCAGTGAAGGGAGCGGTCCCTACGAGCAGTACTTC

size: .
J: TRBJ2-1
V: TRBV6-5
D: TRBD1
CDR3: CASSWGQGFNEQFF
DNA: TGTGCCAGCAGTTGGGGACAGGGGTTCAATGAGCAGTTCTTC

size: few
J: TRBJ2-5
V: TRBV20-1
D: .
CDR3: CSASVRTREETQYF
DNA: TGCAGTGCTAGTGTCAGGACGAGAGAAGAGACCCAGTACTTC

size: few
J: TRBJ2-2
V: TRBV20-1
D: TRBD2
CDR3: CSATDSGGKNTGELFF
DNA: TGCAGTGCCACTGATTCGGGGGGGAAGAACACCGGGGAGCTGTTTTTT

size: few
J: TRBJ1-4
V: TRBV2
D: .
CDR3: CASSEEGEKLFF
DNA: TGTGCCAGCAGTGAAGAGGGGGAAAAACTGTTTTTT

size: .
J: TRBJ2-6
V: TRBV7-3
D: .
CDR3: CAGRGPGLSGANVLTF
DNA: TGTGCCGGCCGCGGGCCAGGTCTCTCTGGGGCCAACGTCCTGACTTTC

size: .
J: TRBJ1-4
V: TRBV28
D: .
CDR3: CASSRDIGEKLFF
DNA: TGTGCCAGCAGTCGGGACATTGGAGAAAAACTGTTTTTT

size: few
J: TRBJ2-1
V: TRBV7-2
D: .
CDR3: CASSHGTREFF
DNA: TGTGCCAGCAGTCATGGGACCCGTGAATTCTTC

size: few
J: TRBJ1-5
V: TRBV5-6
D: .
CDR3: CASSQIRAPGDQPQHF
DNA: TGTGCCAGCAGCCAGATAAGAGCCCCAGGAGATCAGCCCCAGCATTTT

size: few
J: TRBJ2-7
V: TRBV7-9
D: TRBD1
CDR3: CASSIRPDRDYEQYF
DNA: TGTGCCAGCAGCATACGCCCTGACAGGGACTACGAGCAGTACTTC

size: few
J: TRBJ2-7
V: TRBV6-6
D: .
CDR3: CASSPNQEQYF
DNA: TGTGCCAGCAGTCCCAATCAAGAGCAGTACTTC